The rows below give T cell receptor beta chains drawn from one sample of a study of Ad26.COV2.S vaccination and SARS-CoV-2 variants. Sequencing used immunoSEQ multiplex PCR; TCRdb keeps in-frame clones, though not all of them. The data show under 400,000 clones, 80% to 90% seen once. The material was peripheral blood, obtained in a trial of Ad26.COV2.S vaccine versus placebo. These receptor sequences come from a person aged 18 to 65 who received the Ad26.COV2.S COVID-19 vaccine or a placebo. Each CDR3 is given with its conserved first and last residue. A D gene is named only where the DNA matches it firmly. Not every row has a clone size; where given, it reads once, few, many or a size class.

TRBV12-3/TRBV12-4	TRBD1	TRBJ2-3	few	TGTGCCAGCCTTGGACAGGGAGCAGATACGCAGTATTTT	CASLGQGADTQYF
TRBV4-3	-	TRBJ2-1	-	TGCGCCAGCAGCCAAGACGGCCTCCGGGGCTCCTACAATGAGCAGTTCTTC	CASSQDGLRGSYNEQFF
TRBV6-5	-	TRBJ1-5	-	TGTGCCAGCGGAGCTTACAGGGAGGGACAGCCCCAGCATTTT	CASGAYREGQPQHF
TRBV7-3	TRBD1	TRBJ1-1	-	TGTGCCAGCAGCTCGACAGGGGGCAGGACTGAAGCTTTCTTT	CASSSTGGRTEAFF
TRBV5-1	TRBD2	TRBJ2-3	-	TGCGCCAGCAGCATAGGACTAGCGGGGTCTACAGATACGCAGTATTTT	CASSIGLAGSTDTQYF
TRBV29-1	TRBD1	TRBJ1-1	-	TGCAGCGTTGAAGTGCTGGGGGACAGGGTATGGAACACTGAAGCTTTCTTT	CSVEVLGDRVWNTEAFF
TRBV10-3	TRBD2	TRBJ2-5	-	TGTGCCATCAGGGAGTCTGGGACTAGTGGCACCCAGTACTTC	CAIRESGTSGTQYF
TRBV6-5	-	TRBJ2-3	-	TGTGCCAGCACTGCACTTGAGGCCGCAGATACGCAGTATTTT	CASTALEAADTQYF
TRBV2	TRBD2	TRBJ2-1	-	TGTGCCAACGGCTTAGCGGGGGCGGTCTACAATGAGCAGTTCTTC	CANGLAGAVYNEQFF
TRBV20-1	-	TRBJ2-7	-	TGCAGTGCTAGTTCAGTCGACGGACATTCTTACGAGCAGTACTTC	CSASSVDGHSYEQYF
TRBV7-8	TRBD2	TRBJ2-7	once	TGTGCCAGCAGCAGAAGGGGACTAGCGGGGGGGCAATCCTACGAGCAGTACTTC	CASSRRGLAGGQSYEQYF
TRBV10-3	-	TRBJ1-6	few	TGTGCCATCAGCGGACAGCTTAATTCACCCCTCCACTTT	CAISGQLNSPLHF
TRBV4-3	-	TRBJ1-5	-	TGCGCCAGCAGCCAAGATCCTCAGGGAGGTAGCAATCAGCCCCAGCATTTT	CASSQDPQGGSNQPQHF
TRBV7-3	-	TRBJ1-2	-	TGTGCCAGCAGCTTTCGTGGGGGACGCCGGCAGGATGGCTACACCTTC	CASSFRGGRRQDGYTF
TRBV12-5	TRBD2	TRBJ2-4	-	TGTGCTAGTGGTTTTAGTGGGGGGGAAGCCAAAAACATTCAGTACTTC	CASGFSGGEAKNIQYF
TRBV10-3	TRBD1	TRBJ1-2	-	TGTGCCATCAGTGTTGGGACAGGGGACTGGGGCTACACCTTC	CAISVGTGDWGYTF
TRBV5-5	-	TRBJ1-4	-	TGTGCCAGCAGCTGGGACGGACCGGATGAAAAACTGTTTTTT	CASSWDGPDEKLFF
TRBV29-1	TRBD1	TRBJ1-1	-	TGCAGCGTTGGACAGGGTGGGTCCACTGAAGCTTTCTTT	CSVGQGGSTEAFF
TRBV12-3/TRBV12-4	-	TRBJ1-1	-	TGTGCCAGCAGGCAAAGAGGAGGCGCTGAAGCTTTCTTT	CASRQRGGAEAFF
TRBV2	-	TRBJ2-7	few	TGTGCCAGCAGGGAATCGCTCTACGAGCAGTACTTC	CASRESLYEQYF
TRBV18	-	TRBJ1-6	few	TGTGCCAGCTCACCAGAATTAGGGGATGGTGGGTCACCCCTCCACTTT	CASSPELGDGGSPLHF
TRBV4-2	-	TRBJ2-1	-	TGTGCCAGCAGCCAAGATCTGGGGAGGATGGAGCAGTTCTTC	CASSQDLGRMEQFF
TRBV11-3	TRBD2	TRBJ2-1	-	TGTGCCAGCAGCTTAGGGGGGACTATCAATGAGCAGTTCTTC	CASSLGGTINEQFF
TRBV4-3	TRBD1	TRBJ2-7	-	TGCGCCAGCAGCCAAGATCCAGGGTCAGGGGGCGGCCACGAGCAGTACTTC	CASSQDPGSGGGHEQYF
TRBV10-3	-	TRBJ2-2	-	TGTGCCATCAGCGCAAGGGAGGAGTCCCCGACCTTCACCGGGGAGCTGTTTTTT	CAISAREESPTFTGELFF
TRBV6-5	-	TRBJ2-1	-	TGTGCCAGCAGTTACTCTGCGGGCACCTACAATGAGCAGTTCTTC	CASSYSAGTYNEQFF
TRBV4-3	-	TRBJ2-3	-	TGCGCCAGCAGCCAAGGCAGAACAGATACGCAGTATTTT	CASSQGRTDTQYF
TRBV19	TRBD2	TRBJ2-3	-	TGTGCCAGTAGTATAGATCCTAGCGGGGGGTGGATAGATACGCAGTATTTT	CASSIDPSGGWIDTQYF
TRBV29-1	-	TRBJ2-5	once	TGCAGCGTTGAATTGCGGGTAGAAGAGACCCAGTACTTC	CSVELRVEETQYF
TRBV3-1/TRBV3-2	TRBD2	TRBJ2-3	-	TGTGCCAGCAGCCAGGGACTAGCGGGGGGAAAGGGGCAGTATTTT	CASSQGLAGGKGQYF
TRBV30	-	TRBJ1-4	-	TGTGCCTGGAGCCGTGGAGGGGGATTTGAAAAACTGTTTTTT	CAWSRGGGFEKLFF
TRBV6-1	-	TRBJ2-7	-	TGTGCCAGCAGTGATGGCTTACGCTCCTACGAGCAGTACTTC	CASSDGLRSYEQYF
TRBV5-4	-	TRBJ1-4	-	TGTGCCAGCAGCTTGGGGCCTCCAATTCAGGGTCGCGAAAAACTGTTTTTT	CASSLGPPIQGREKLFF
TRBV30	-	TRBJ2-7	-	TGTGCCTGGAGTTATATTAGAAGGACAGACTCCTACGAGCAGTACTTC	CAWSYIRRTDSYEQYF
TRBV3-1/TRBV3-2	-	TRBJ1-1	few	TGTGCCAGCAGCTCCAGGGTTACTGAAGCTTTCTTT	CASSSRVTEAFF
TRBV7-3	-	TRBJ2-2	-	TGTGCCAGCAGCCAGGCAGGGAACACCGGGGAGCTGTTTTTT	CASSQAGNTGELFF
TRBV5-6	-	TRBJ2-1	-	TGTGCCAGCAGCCCCCGGGAAAAAATCTACAATGAGCAGTTCTTC	CASSPREKIYNEQFF
TRBV4-3	TRBD2	TRBJ2-1	-	TGCGCCAGCAGCCAAGAGACGGGGGGTTACAATGAGCAGTTCTTC	CASSQETGGYNEQFF
TRBV5-1	-	TRBJ1-1	-	TGCGCCAGCAGCTTGTTAGGGAACACTGAAGCTTTCTTT	CASSLLGNTEAFF
TRBV19	-	TRBJ1-5	few	TGTGCCAGTAGCAGGGACACCAATCAGCCCCAGCATTTT	CASSRDTNQPQHF